The T cell receptor beta chain described here comes from a study of read filtering for tumor transcriptome and immune sequencing. Study information: Revised staging placed 8 patients in R-ISS I, 15 to 20 in II, more than five in III.

This clonotype was seen repeatedly, ten times or more. The antigen is unknown. General observations from the study: The sorted CD138-negative fraction was a mixed bone marrow immune population, not purified T cells. In IR-seq, single-read clonotypes were around four fifths of clonotypes but about 3.5% of reads.

From 300 to 400 ng of RNA, a library with molecular barcoded alpha/delta and beta/gamma adaptors was made. From the reads, TCRdb called clonotypes with MiXCR, one entry per CDR3 protein. Here the sample spans 12,000 to 15,000 distinct CDR3 sequences, 20% being singletons. Germline values: CDR1 WNHNN, CDR2 SYGVQD (reference sequence). Trimming stripped 6 bases from V and 1 base from J, with 9 bases between. The CDR3 has 13 residues. The sample taken for sequencing was a population of CD138-negative cells sorted from bone marrow. The chain is built from TRBV10-1 and TRBJ1-1; tentative D call: TRBD1 (5 bases). This clonotype originated in a donor aged 40 or older with multiple myeloma. The CDR3 region has the DNA TGCGCCAGCAGATTACAGGAGAACACTGAAGCTTTCTTT. Protein sequence: CASRLQENTEAFF.